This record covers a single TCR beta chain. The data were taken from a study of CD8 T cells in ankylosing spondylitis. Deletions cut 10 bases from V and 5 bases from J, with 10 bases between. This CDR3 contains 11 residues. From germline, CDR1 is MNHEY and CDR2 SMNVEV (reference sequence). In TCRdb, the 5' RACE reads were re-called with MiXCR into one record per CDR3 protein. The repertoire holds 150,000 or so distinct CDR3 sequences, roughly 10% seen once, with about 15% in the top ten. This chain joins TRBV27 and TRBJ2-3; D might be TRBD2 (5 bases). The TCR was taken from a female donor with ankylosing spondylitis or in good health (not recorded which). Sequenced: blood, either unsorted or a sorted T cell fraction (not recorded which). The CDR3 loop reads CATDAGDTQYF. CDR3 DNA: TGTGCCACTGACGCGGGAGATACGCAGTATTTT.